The sample holds one count of the clone carrying this T cell receptor beta chain. The data derive from a study of blood T cell repertoires in COVID-19. Only in-frame clones appear in the TCRdb table, and some are missing; sequencing was by immunoSEQ multiplex PCR. The data show approximately 34,000 clones, about 87% seen once. The TCR was taken from a human donor in a cohort sampled during active COVID-19. The sequenced sample was peripheral blood.

The CDR3 DNA is TGTGCCAGCAGCCAAGACTTAAGCGGGAGCCACAATGAGCAGTTCTTC. It is translated as CASSQDLSGSHNEQFF. V and J are TRBV4-2 and TRBJ2-1; 8 positions agree with TRBD2. The ends lost 0 bases at V and 5 bases at J; junction bases unmatched: 6. Germline values: CDR1 LGHNA, CDR2 YNFKEQ. The CDR3 extends over 16 amino acids.